The 4 T cell receptor beta chains below come from one sample, sequenced in a study of blood T cell repertoires in COVID-19. Some clones are missing from TCRdb's copy, which holds only in-frame ones; the method was immunoSEQ multiplex PCR. The sample lists 250,000 to 400,000 clones, 89% occurring once. Sequenced material: PBMCs or T cells enriched from blood (not recorded which). These receptors were collected from a man aged 60 to 69 who had recovered from COVID-19.

This rearrangement joins TRBV5-4 to TRBJ2-2; 13 bases fit TRBD2. This CDR3 is built from 16 residues. The V gene's germline CDR1 is SGHNT and CDR2 YYREEE (reference sequence). V was clipped by 4 bases and J by 4 bases; unmatched bases: 4. The DNA for the CDR3 is TGTGCCAGCAGCCTCACTAGCGGGAGGGCCACCGGGGAGCTGTTTTTT. Amino acid sequence: CASSLTSGRATGELFF.

The V gene is TRBV7-3, the J gene TRBJ2-7, with TRBD2 matching 7 bases. The CDR3 is 15 amino acids. The ends lost 5 bases at V and 2 bases at J; junction bases unmatched: 9. Germline CDR1 is SGHTA and CDR2 is FQGTGA. The CDR3 sequence: CASSLASGLAYEQYF. DNA for the CDR3: TGTGCCAGCAGCCTGGCTAGCGGACTCGCCTACGAGCAGTACTTC.

The gene calls are TRBV9 and TRBJ2-1, with a weak D call TRBD1 (5 bases). The germline V and J ends were trimmed by 3 bases and 4 bases, with 17 bases remaining between them. This CDR3 has 16 amino acids. CDR1 is SGDLS, CDR2 YYNGEE, per germline. The CDR3 DNA sequence: TGTGCCAGCAGCGCAACAGGATCAGCAGGGTACAATGAGCAGTTCTTC. The encoded protein is CASSATGSAGYNEQFF. Complete variable domain (other parts from reference TRBV9 and TRBJ2-1): DSGVTQTPKHLITATGQRVTLRCSPRSGDLSVYWYQQSLDQGLQFLIQYYNGEERAKGNILERFSAQQFPDLHSELNLSSLELGDSALYFCASSATGSAGYNEQFFGPGTRLTVL.

This clone was observed a few times. This chain uses TRBV27 with TRBJ2-1, with 10 bases fitting TRBD2. CDR3 size: 16 residues. V lost 5 bases, J lost 2 bases, and 6 bases stayed unmatched. Germline V gives CDR1 MNHEY, CDR2 SMNVEV (reference sequence). The CDR3 DNA sequence: TGTGCCAGCAGTCCCGGACTAGCGGTAACCTACAATGAGCAGTTCTTC. Amino acid sequence: CASSPGLAVTYNEQFF.